Following are 3 T cell receptor beta chains from one sample sequenced in a study of blood T cell repertoires in COVID-19. Only in-frame clones appear in the TCRdb table, and some are missing; sequencing was by immunoSEQ multiplex PCR. The table records 150,000 to 200,000 clones, approximately 90% of them present only once. Sequencing was done on a sample of peripheral blood. These receptors were obtained from a man in his 70s with active or convalescent COVID-19.

The rearrangement joins TRBV27 to TRBJ2-2, with D possibly being TRBD2 (5 bases). The CDR3 sequence is 14 residues long. Per germline, CDR1 MNHEY and CDR2 SMNVEV (reference sequence). Trimming pared 2 bases from V and 7 bases from J, leaving 11 bases between. The CDR3: CASSLEGLGGELFF. The CDR3 nucleotides read TGTGCCAGCAGTTTAGAGGGTTTGGGCGGGGAGCTGTTTTTT.

The chain uses TRBV7-2 and TRBJ2-7; 8 bases map to TRBD1. Germline V CDR1 and CDR2: SGHTA, FQGNSA. The trim removed 5 bases at V and 0 bases at J, leaving 9 bases unmatched. The CDR3 is 16 residues long. The CDR3 spells CASSAPGTGDSYEQYF. The DNA for the CDR3 is TGTGCCAGCAGCGCCCCCGGGACAGGTGACTCCTACGAGCAGTACTTC.

This clone was picked up one time. The rearrangement joins TRBV29-1 to TRBJ2-1; TRBD2 matches at 8 bases. Germline V CDR1 and CDR2: SQVTM, ANQGSEA. The trim removed 7 bases at V and 8 bases at J, leaving 13 bases unmatched. The CDR3 is 14 residues long. The CDR3 is CSAQRGGPIYEQFF. DNA for the CDR3: TGCAGCGCCCAGCGCGGGGGGCCAATATATGAGCAGTTCTTC.